These 9 T cell receptor beta chains were all obtained from the same sample, sequenced in a study of T cells in Graves' hyperthyroidism and ophthalmopathy. There were TCR beta CDR3 regions amplified from RNA transcripts. HTBI primers were employed in a first-round RT-PCR of the TCR CDR3. One entry per CDR3 protein, called by TCRdb with MiXCR from the multiplex PCR reads. The sample carries approximately 620,000 distinct CDR3 sequences, more than 15% recorded once. The sequencing input was blood. Receptor source: a woman in her 40s with Graves' ophthalmopathy.

This clonotype was detected many times. This chain links TRBV5-1 with TRBJ2-7, with 8 bases aligning to TRBD1. The CDR3 extends over 14 amino acids. Per germline, CDR1 SGHRS and CDR2 YFSETQ. V lost 4 bases, J lost 2 bases, and 5 bases stayed unmatched. The DNA of the CDR3 is TGCGCCAGCAGCAGAGGACAGGGTCCCTACGAGCAGTACTTC. Protein: CASSRGQGPYEQYF.

This clonotype has a count of ten or more. The chain has TRBV3-1 and TRBJ2-3; D not resolved. Germline values: CDR1 LGHDT, CDR2 YNNKEL (reference sequence). Trimming took 4 bases from V and 0 from J, leaving 17 bases between them. CDR3 size: 17 residues. The CDR3 DNA follows: TGTGCCAGCAGCCGCACCTATTCAGAGTCTAGCACAGATACGCAGTATTTT. It encodes CASSRTYSESSTDTQYF.

This sequence joins TRBV28 and TRBJ2-5; 7 bases fit TRBD1. Germline values: CDR1 MDHEN, CDR2 SYDVKM. This CDR3 comprises 13 residues. The junction had 6 bases not matched to a gene; V was cut back by 6 bases and J by 5 bases. The CDR3 is CASRQTGMETQYF. The CDR3 DNA follows: TGTGCCAGCAGACAGACAGGGATGGAGACCCAGTACTTC.

Concerning this clonotype itself: A read error is possible here, since a much larger clone lies one base away. The chain links TRBV2 to TRBJ1-5; D gene ambiguous. The CDR3 has 14 amino acids. The germline V gene encodes CDR1 SNHLY and CDR2 FYNNEI. CDR3 sequence: CASSLPYSSQPQHF. In DNA, the CDR3 is TGTGCCAGCAGTTTACCGTATAGCAGTCAGCCCCAGCATTTT.

This clonotype was detected only a few times. The CDR3: CASSQDPPGEGWETQYF. The CDR3 DNA is TGTGCCAGCAGCCAAGATCCCCCCGGGGAAGGTTGGGAGACCCAGTACTTC. The genes are TRBV14 and TRBJ2-5, with TRBD2 as a possible D gene (5 bases). The CDR3 contains 17 residues. Germline-derived CDR1 and CDR2 are SGHDN and FVKESK. Trimming stripped 0 bases from V and 5 bases from J, with 19 bases between.

At least ten counts were recorded for this clonotype. The CDR3 DNA is TGCAGTGCCACTCCGGACAGTTCTAATGAAAAACTGTTTTTT. Its translation: CSATPDSSNEKLFF. The chain links TRBV20-1 to TRBJ1-4, with D tentatively TRBD1 (6 bases). Germline CDR1 and CDR2: DFQATT and SNEGSKA (reference sequence). There are 14 residues in the CDR3. V lost 6 bases and J lost 3, with 14 bases in between.

The chain couples TRBV6-2 or TRBV6-3 to TRBJ2-1; 7 nucleotides agree with TRBD1. This CDR3 contains 13 residues. Germline CDR1 MNHEY, CDR2 SVGEGT. V dropped 8 bases and J dropped 5; count of bases not matched to a gene: 6. As DNA, the CDR3 is TGTGCCAGCGGGACAGTCCTACACAATGAGCAGTTCTTC. This gives the protein CASGTVLHNEQFF.

This clonotype came up a few times. The rearrangement uses TRBV5-1 and TRBJ2-5; possible D gene TRBD1, 6 bases. CDR1 SGHRS and CDR2 YFSETQ come from the germline V gene. The CDR3 is 13 residues long. V lost 4 bases, J lost 1 base, and 8 bases lay in between. CDR3 bases: TGCGCCAGCAGCGGGGACATCCAAGAGACCCAGTACTTC. Translation: CASSGDIQETQYF.

This clonotype has at least ten counts. This chain joins TRBV28 and TRBJ2-4, with D perhaps matching TRBD1 (6 bases). Trimming shortened V by 2 bases and J by 3 bases, and 17 bases separated the two germline ends. Germline CDR1 is MDHEN and CDR2 is SYDVKM. The CDR3 runs to 17 residues. CDR3 DNA sequence: TGTGCCAGCAGTTTAATTTCCTTCGGGACAATCAAAAACATTCAGTACTTC. Its translation is CASSLISFGTIKNIQYF.